These 6 T cell receptor beta chains came from one sample sequenced in a study of cytomegalovirus exposure and HLA in healthy donors. The primer mix had 60 Vbeta and 13 Jbeta primers. The method was immunoSEQ multiplex PCR; TCRdb's version includes in-frame clones alone and lacks a portion of them. The table lists about 140,000 clones, 80% of them singletons, with approximately 15% in the top ten. The material sequenced was PBMCs. These receptors were taken from a woman between 40 and 55 years old in good health and CMV-seronegative.

This clone appeared once. Mismatch with germline at one junction end may stem from a read error. The chain has TRBV7-2 and TRBJ2-6, with 14 nucleotides matching TRBD2. Looked up from germline, CDR1 is SGHTA and CDR2 is FQGNSA. The length of the CDR3 is 20 residues. The CDR3 nucleotides read TGTGCCAGCAGCTTAGCGGGGACTAGCGGGAGACCGTATGGGGCCAACGGCCTGACTTTC. Its protein is CASSLAGTSGRPYGANGLTF. The whole variable domain, remainder taken from reference TRBV7-2 and TRBJ2-6, is GAGVSQSPSNKVTEKGKDVELRCDPISGHTALYWYRQSLGQGLEFLIYFQGNSAPDKSGLPSDRFSAERTGGSVSTLTIQRTQQEDSAVYLCASSLAGTSGRPYGANGLTFGAGSRLTVL.

This clone was found once. The V and J genes are TRBV5-6 and TRBJ2-7, with D tentatively TRBD1 (5 bases). This CDR3 is built from 17 residues. CDR1 SGHDT and CDR2 YYEEEE come from the germline V gene. The germline V and J ends were trimmed by 1 base and 0 bases, with 17 bases remaining between them. The CDR3 bases are TGTGCCAGCAGCTTGACAGGTGTAGGACCTACCTCCTACGAGCAGTACTTC. This sequence encodes CASSLTGVGPTSYEQYF.

This chain uses TRBV5-1 with TRBJ2-2; tentative D call: TRBD2 (5 bases). Germline V lookup: CDR1 SGHRS, CDR2 YFSETQ. V was pared by 0 bases and J by 2 bases, with 8 bases between. The CDR3 length is 15 residues. CDR3 loop: CASSLVRGNTGELFF. The CDR3 region has the DNA TGCGCCAGCAGCTTGGTACGGGGAAACACCGGGGAGCTGTTTTTT.

This clone was detected only once. The rearrangement uses TRBV7-6 and TRBJ2-3, with 15 positions matching TRBD2. V lost 1 base, J lost 1 base, and 3 bases stayed unmatched. This CDR3 contains 18 residues. The germline CDR1 and CDR2 sequences are SGHVS and FNYEAQ. The CDR3 here is CASSLEGLAGGRTDTQYF. The CDR3 nucleotides are TGTGCCAGCAGCTTAGAAGGACTAGCGGGGGGGCGCACAGATACGCAGTATTTT.

The chain joins TRBV29-1 to TRBJ1-1; no firm D call. The CDR3 runs 10 residues. Trimming removed 8 bases at V and 5 bases at J, with 9 bases between. Germline V gives CDR1 SQVTM, CDR2 ANQGSEA. The CDR3 loop reads CSTVVTEAFF. Written as DNA, the CDR3 is TGCAGCACGGTGGTTACTGAAGCTTTCTTT. Combining the CDR3 with reference TRBV29-1 and TRBJ1-1 gives the whole variable domain SAVISQKPSRDICQRGTSLTIQCQVDSQVTMMFWYRQQPGQSLTLIATANQGSEATYESGFVIDKFPISRPNLTFSTLTVSNMSPEDSSIYLCSTVVTEAFFGQGTRLTVV.

As regards this clone: Distinct nucleotide sequences in the sample also encode this CDR3. This chain connects TRBV9 to TRBJ1-6; D possibly corresponds to TRBD1 (6 bases). Germline CDR1 is SGDLS and CDR2 is YYNGEE. The CDR3 length is 16 residues. Trimming removed 8 bases at V and 5 bases at J, with 20 bases between. This CDR3 is CASSPPGSGDNSPLHF. CDR3 nucleotide sequence: TGTGCCAGTAGCCCCCCGGGGTCAGGGGATAATTCACCCCTCCACTTT. The whole variable domain, remainder taken from reference TRBV9 and TRBJ1-6, is DSGVTQTPKHLITATGQRVTLRCSPRSGDLSVYWYQQSLDQGLQFLIQYYNGEERAKGNILERFSAQQFPDLHSELNLSSLELGDSALYFCASSPPGSGDNSPLHFGNGTRLTVT.